A selection of T cell receptor beta chains follows, all from one sample in a study of blood T cell repertoires in COVID-19. Sequencing used immunoSEQ multiplex PCR; TCRdb keeps in-frame clones, though not all of them. The sample consists of around 120,000 clones, around 89% of them appearing once. Sequencing used peripheral blood. Receptors were obtained from a man aged 50-60 years with acute or convalescent COVID-19. Each CDR3 is given with its conserved first and last residue. A D gene is named only where the DNA matches it firmly. The size of a clone is reported for some rows only, either as once, few or many, or as a class for expanded clones.

V	J	size	D	DNA	CDR3
TRBV5-4	TRBJ2-7	once	TRBD1	TGTGCCAGCAGTATCCCCTCCGGGACAGGGGACTACGAGCAGTACTTC	CASSIPSGTGDYEQYF
TRBV19	TRBJ1-2	NA	NA	TGTGCCAGTAGTATAGAACGGTCGGGAAGGAACTATGGCTACACCTTC	CASSIERSGRNYGYTF
TRBV7-9	TRBJ2-2	NA	NA	TGTGCCAGCAGCGCCCCCACAGGCACCGGGGAGCTGTTTTTT	CASSAPTGTGELFF
TRBV18	TRBJ2-7	NA	TRBD1	TGTGCCAGCTCACGGACAGGAAACGAGCAGTACTTC	CASSRTGNEQYF
TRBV27	TRBJ2-1	once	TRBD2	TGTGCCAGCAGTCCCAGGGGGACTAGCGGGAGTGTCTCCTACAATGAGCAGTTCTTC	CASSPRGTSGSVSYNEQFF
TRBV5-4	TRBJ2-3	NA	NA	TGTGCCAGCAGCCAGGGAGGTTCGGATACGCAGTATTTT	CASSQGGSDTQYF
TRBV7-2	TRBJ1-2	few	NA	TGTGCCAGCAGCTCCGCCGCAGGGATGTCCTATGGCTACACCTTC	CASSSAAGMSYGYTF
TRBV9	TRBJ2-1	NA	NA	TGTGCCAGCAGCGTAGTGGCTAGCGCTTACAATGAGCAGTTCTTC	CASSVVASAYNEQFF
TRBV18	TRBJ1-5	NA	NA	TGTGCCAGCTCACCGAACTCAGGCCATCAGCCCCAGCATTTT	CASSPNSGHQPQHF
TRBV19	TRBJ1-5	NA	NA	TGTGCCAGTAGTATCCAGACACTCAATCAGCCCCAGCATTTT	CASSIQTLNQPQHF
TRBV4-2	TRBJ2-1	NA	NA	TGTGCCAGCAGCCTTCTAACTAGTGATGAGCAGTTCTTC	CASSLLTSDEQFF
TRBV29-1	TRBJ1-5	few	TRBD1	TGCAGCGTTGAGCCTGGACAGGGGGTAAATAGCAATCAGCCCCAGCATTTT	CSVEPGQGVNSNQPQHF
TRBV11-3	TRBJ2-1	once	TRBD2	TGTGCCAGCAGCTACGTCGTATCTAGCGGGAGTAATGAGCAGTTCTTC	CASSYVVSSGSNEQFF
TRBV11-3	TRBJ2-7	few	TRBD1	TGTGCCAGCAGCTCCGGACAGGGATGGCGGTACGAGCAGTACTTC	CASSSGQGWRYEQYF
TRBV5-1	TRBJ2-3	NA	NA	TGCGCCAGCAGCTTGGCGAGTAGCACAGATACGCAGTATTTT	CASSLASSTDTQYF
TRBV21-1	TRBJ2-1	NA	NA	TGTGCCAGCAGCAAAGAGAGGCTAGCGGGTTCCTACAATGAGCAGTTCTTC	CASSKERLAGSYNEQFF
TRBV19	TRBJ1-5	NA	TRBD1	TGTGCCAGTAGACTTACAGGGGGCTCCAATCAGCCCCAGCATTTT	CASRLTGGSNQPQHF
TRBV7-6	TRBJ1-5	NA	TRBD1	TGTGCCAGCAGCTTAGAGGTAGTGGGACAGAGCAATCAGCCCCAGCATTTT	CASSLEVVGQSNQPQHF
TRBV15	TRBJ1-1	NA	NA	TGTGCCACTGCGCTGGAGTGGAACACTGAAGCTTTCTTT	CATALEWNTEAFF
TRBV19	TRBJ1-6	NA	NA	TGTGCCAGTACCGCGGGGACCTGGGTGTATTCACCCCTCCACTTT	CASTAGTWVYSPLHF
TRBV18	TRBJ1-5	NA	NA	TGTGCCAGCTCACGGGCGAGAAATCAGCCCCAGCATTTT	CASSRARNQPQHF
TRBV27	TRBJ1-3	NA	TRBD1	TGTGCCAGCCCTGACCCGGGACAGGGGGGTAGTACGGGAAACACCATATATTTT	CASPDPGQGGSTGNTIYF
TRBV10-3	TRBJ1-5	NA	TRBD1	TGTGCCATCAGTGAGAGGGCGGACAGGGGGCTAGGTAGCAATCAGCCCCAGCATTTT	CAISERADRGLGSNQPQHF
TRBV24-1	TRBJ2-2	NA	TRBD1	TGTGCCACCAGTGATTTGGTCCCAGGGGGCGAGTTCGCGAACACCGGGGAGCTGTTTTTT	CATSDLVPGGEFANTGELFF
TRBV11-2	TRBJ2-4	few	NA	TGTGCCAGCAGCGGAAACGACTACGGGGCCAAAAACATTCAGTACTTC	CASSGNDYGAKNIQYF
TRBV29-1	TRBJ1-2	NA	TRBD1	TGCAGCGTTGAACGGGGACAGGGGAGCTATGGCTACACCTTC	CSVERGQGSYGYTF
TRBV5-4	TRBJ2-1	NA	TRBD2	TGTGCCAGCAGCCCCCAGGGGACTAGCGGGATCTACAATGAGCAGTTCTTC	CASSPQGTSGIYNEQFF
TRBV30	TRBJ2-4	few	NA	TGTGCCTGGAGTCCAGTTAGGGGGAACATTCAGTACTTC	CAWSPVRGNIQYF
TRBV2	TRBJ1-5	once	TRBD1	TGTGCCAGCAGTGCTCTTGGGACAGGGGGTCAGCCCCAGCATTTT	CASSALGTGGQPQHF